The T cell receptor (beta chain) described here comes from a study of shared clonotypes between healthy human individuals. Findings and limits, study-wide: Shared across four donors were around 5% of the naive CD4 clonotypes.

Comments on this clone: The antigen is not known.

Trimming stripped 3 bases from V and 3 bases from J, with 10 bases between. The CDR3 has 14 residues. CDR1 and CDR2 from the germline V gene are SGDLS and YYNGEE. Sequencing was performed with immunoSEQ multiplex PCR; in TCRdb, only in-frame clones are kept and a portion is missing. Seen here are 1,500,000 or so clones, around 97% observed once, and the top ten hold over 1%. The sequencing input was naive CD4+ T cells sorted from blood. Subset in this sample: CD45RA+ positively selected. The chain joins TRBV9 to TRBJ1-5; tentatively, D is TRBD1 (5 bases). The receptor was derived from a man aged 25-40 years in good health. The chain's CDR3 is CASSGSGINQPQHF. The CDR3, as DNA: TGTGCCAGCAGCGGCTCAGGGATCAATCAGCCCCAGCATTTT.